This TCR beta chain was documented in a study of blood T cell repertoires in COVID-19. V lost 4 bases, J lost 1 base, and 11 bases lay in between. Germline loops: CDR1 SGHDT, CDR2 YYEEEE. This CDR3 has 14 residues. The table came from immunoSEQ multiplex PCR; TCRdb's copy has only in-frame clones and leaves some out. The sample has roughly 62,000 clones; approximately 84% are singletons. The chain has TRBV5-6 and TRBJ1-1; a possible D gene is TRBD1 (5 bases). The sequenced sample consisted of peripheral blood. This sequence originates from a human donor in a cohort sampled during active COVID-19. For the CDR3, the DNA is TGTGCCAGCAGCCCTGGACACAAGAACACTGAAGCTTTCTTT. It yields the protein CASSPGHKNTEAFF.